Included here is one TCR beta chain sequence, with context. Profiled with immunoSEQ multiplex PCR; TCRdb holds only in-frame clones, not every one. The sample carries around 200,000 clones, around 85% recorded once. The sample belongs to a study of blood T cell repertoires in COVID-19. The CDR3 extends over 18 amino acids. The germline gives CDR1 SEHNR, CDR2 FQNEAQ (reference sequence). The V gene lost 0 bases and the J gene lost 8 bases, with 22 bases spanning the gap. Sequencing was carried out using PBMCs or T cells enriched from blood (not recorded which). This chain joins TRBV7-9 and TRBJ1-4; TRBD1 is a possible D gene (5 bases). This clonotype was sampled from a man in his forties or fifties who had recovered from COVID-19. CDR3 sequence reads: CASSLAIGGGAMNEKLFF. CDR3 coding DNA: TGTGCCAGCAGCTTAGCGATAGGTGGTGGGGCTATGAACGAAAAACTGTTTTTT.